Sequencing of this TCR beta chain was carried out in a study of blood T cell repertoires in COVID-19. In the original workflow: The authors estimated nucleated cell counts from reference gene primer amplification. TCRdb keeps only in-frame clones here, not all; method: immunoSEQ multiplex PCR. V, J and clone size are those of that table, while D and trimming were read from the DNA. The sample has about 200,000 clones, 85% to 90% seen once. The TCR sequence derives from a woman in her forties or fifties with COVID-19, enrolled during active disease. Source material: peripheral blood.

The CDR3 is CASGSTRGPRGTEAFF. The CDR3, as DNA: TGTGCCAGCGGATCAACGCGAGGTCCCCGGGGAACTGAAGCTTTCTTT. The V and J genes are TRBV5-4 and TRBJ1-1; D gene ambiguous. Germline CDR1 and CDR2: SGHNT and YYREEE (reference sequence). V lost 7 bases and J 5 bases, leaving 24 bases between the germline ends. This CDR3 has 16 amino acids.